This is a list of T cell receptor beta chains from one sample in a study of cytotoxic CD8 clonotypes in ibrutinib-treated CLL. Clones were sequenced by immunoSEQ multiplex PCR, and TCRdb holds only the in-frame ones, with some missing. This table holds a few hundred thousand clones, under 70% found once. Sequenced here: PBMCs, sampled after 36 months of ibrutinib treatment. Source of these receptors: a human donor with chronic lymphocytic leukemia. The CDR3 runs from the conserved cysteine through the conserved F or W. Each record gives: CDR3 length, V gene, clone size, D gene, J gene, CDR3 protein, CDR3 DNA. A D gene is named only where the DNA matches it firmly. Part of the rows lack a size; the others show once, few, many or a class for expanded clones.

CDR3 length: 13; V gene: TRBV9; clone size: few; D gene: -; J gene: TRBJ1-3; CDR3 protein: CASSVGSGNTIYF; CDR3 DNA: TGTGCCAGCAGCGTAGGCTCTGGAAACACCATATATTTT
CDR3 length: 16; V gene: TRBV7-8; clone size: -; D gene: -; J gene: TRBJ2-2; CDR3 protein: CASSLGGAYKTGELFF; CDR3 DNA: TGTGCCAGCAGCTTAGGGGGAGCCTACAAGACCGGGGAGCTGTTTTTT
CDR3 length: 16; V gene: TRBV7-3; clone size: -; D gene: -; J gene: TRBJ2-2; CDR3 protein: CASSLTWAGDTGELFF; CDR3 DNA: TGTGCCAGCAGCTTAACGTGGGCCGGGGACACCGGGGAGCTGTTTTTT
CDR3 length: 16; V gene: TRBV11-2; clone size: -; D gene: -; J gene: TRBJ1-2; CDR3 protein: CASTLARGGIHYGYTF; CDR3 DNA: TGTGCCAGCACCCTAGCCCGGGGGGGGATCCACTATGGCTACACCTTC
CDR3 length: 13; V gene: TRBV6-1; clone size: -; D gene: -; J gene: TRBJ1-2; CDR3 protein: CASSPGENDGYTF; CDR3 DNA: TGTGCCAGCAGTCCGGGAGAAAATGATGGCTACACCTTC
CDR3 length: 15; V gene: TRBV13; clone size: few; D gene: -; J gene: TRBJ2-7; CDR3 protein: CASSLVGQRAYEQYF; CDR3 DNA: TGTGCCAGCAGCTTAGTTGGACAGCGGGCCTACGAGCAGTACTTC
CDR3 length: 17; V gene: TRBV10-3; clone size: few; D gene: -; J gene: TRBJ1-2; CDR3 protein: CAISESDPGPRNYGYTF; CDR3 DNA: TGTGCCATCAGTGAGTCCGACCCGGGACCGCGGAACTATGGCTACACCTTC
CDR3 length: 21; V gene: TRBV2; clone size: -; D gene: -; J gene: TRBJ2-6; CDR3 protein: CASSEALGSSQSISGANVLTF; CDR3 DNA: TGTGCCAGCAGTGAAGCGCTGGGTAGTTCACAGTCAATCTCTGGGGCCAACGTCCTGACTTTC
CDR3 length: 18; V gene: TRBV9; clone size: few; D gene: -; J gene: TRBJ2-2; CDR3 protein: CASSVAGLHHLNTGELFF; CDR3 DNA: TGTGCCAGCAGCGTAGCTGGGCTCCACCACTTAAACACCGGGGAGCTGTTTTTT
CDR3 length: 15; V gene: TRBV4-3; clone size: -; D gene: -; J gene: TRBJ2-5; CDR3 protein: CASSQEYRPQETQYF; CDR3 DNA: TGCGCCAGCAGCCAAGAATACAGACCTCAAGAGACCCAGTACTTC
CDR3 length: 17; V gene: TRBV9; clone size: -; D gene: -; J gene: TRBJ1-3; CDR3 protein: CASSVATGASSGNTIYF; CDR3 DNA: TGTGCCAGCAGCGTAGCTACAGGAGCTAGCTCTGGAAACACCATATATTTT
CDR3 length: 12; V gene: TRBV7-6; clone size: -; D gene: -; J gene: TRBJ1-2; CDR3 protein: CASSPDIYGYTF; CDR3 DNA: TGTGCCAGCAGCCCTGATATCTATGGCTACACCTTC
CDR3 length: 14; V gene: TRBV2; clone size: -; D gene: TRBD1; J gene: TRBJ1-2; CDR3 protein: CASSESGGSYGYTF; CDR3 DNA: TGTGCCAGCAGTGAATCAGGGGGAAGCTATGGCTACACCTTC
CDR3 length: 16; V gene: TRBV28; clone size: -; D gene: -; J gene: TRBJ2-7; CDR3 protein: CASRHQGLRLQGEQYF; CDR3 DNA: TGTGCCAGCAGGCACCAGGGCCTGAGACTACAGGGCGAGCAGTACTTC
CDR3 length: 13; V gene: TRBV7-6; clone size: -; D gene: -; J gene: TRBJ1-1; CDR3 protein: CASSLDTYTEAFF; CDR3 DNA: TGTGCCAGCAGCTTGGACACCTACACTGAAGCTTTCTTT
CDR3 length: 14; V gene: TRBV29-1; clone size: -; D gene: -; J gene: TRBJ2-2; CDR3 protein: CSVEDFRDTGELFF; CDR3 DNA: TGCAGCGTTGAAGATTTCCGAGACACCGGGGAGCTGTTTTTT
CDR3 length: 13; V gene: TRBV13; clone size: once; D gene: -; J gene: TRBJ1-1; CDR3 protein: CASSLGRETEAFF; CDR3 DNA: TGTGCCAGCAGCTTAGGAAGGGAAACTGAAGCTTTCTTT
CDR3 length: 17; V gene: TRBV5-1; clone size: -; D gene: -; J gene: TRBJ1-2; CDR3 protein: CASSLVFSRSSNYGYTF; CDR3 DNA: TGCGCCAGCAGCTTGGTTTTCTCTCGGAGTTCTAACTATGGCTACACCTTC
CDR3 length: 17; V gene: TRBV11-1; clone size: -; D gene: TRBD2; J gene: TRBJ2-5; CDR3 protein: CASSRIELAGGQETQYF; CDR3 DNA: TGTGCCAGCAGCCGCATAGAGCTAGCGGGGGGTCAAGAGACCCAGTACTTC
CDR3 length: 15; V gene: TRBV7-9; clone size: -; D gene: -; J gene: TRBJ2-3; CDR3 protein: CASSPGTLYTDTQYF; CDR3 DNA: TGTGCCAGCAGCCCGGGGACTTTATACACAGATACGCAGTATTTT
CDR3 length: 12; V gene: TRBV10-3; clone size: -; D gene: -; J gene: TRBJ2-5; CDR3 protein: CAISGEEETQYF; CDR3 DNA: TGTGCCATCAGTGGGGAAGAAGAGACCCAGTACTTC
CDR3 length: 15; V gene: TRBV13; clone size: few; D gene: -; J gene: TRBJ1-2; CDR3 protein: CASSFLGGRWDGYTF; CDR3 DNA: TGTGCCAGCAGCTTCCTAGGGGGGCGCTGGGATGGCTACACCTTC
CDR3 length: 16; V gene: TRBV4-1; clone size: -; D gene: TRBD2; J gene: TRBJ2-1; CDR3 protein: CASSQDFGTSGNEQFF; CDR3 DNA: TGCGCCAGCAGCCAAGATTTCGGGACTAGCGGGAATGAGCAGTTCTTC
CDR3 length: 15; V gene: TRBV4-3; clone size: -; D gene: -; J gene: TRBJ2-7; CDR3 protein: CASSQVFQSSYEQYF; CDR3 DNA: TGCGCCAGCAGCCAAGTATTTCAGAGCTCCTACGAGCAGTACTTC
CDR3 length: 14; V gene: TRBV7-9; clone size: few; D gene: TRBD1; J gene: TRBJ2-7; CDR3 protein: CASRRTGNSYEQYF; CDR3 DNA: TGTGCCAGCAGACGGACAGGGAACTCCTACGAGCAGTACTTC
CDR3 length: 14; V gene: TRBV9; clone size: -; D gene: -; J gene: TRBJ2-3; CDR3 protein: CASSVVGFPDTQYF; CDR3 DNA: TGTGCCAGCAGCGTAGTCGGCTTTCCAGATACGCAGTATTTT
CDR3 length: 13; V gene: TRBV27; clone size: once; D gene: -; J gene: TRBJ2-1; CDR3 protein: CASNSGLYNEQFF; CDR3 DNA: TGTGCCAGCAATAGCGGCTTGTACAATGAGCAGTTCTTC
CDR3 length: 15; V gene: TRBV7-8; clone size: -; D gene: TRBD1; J gene: TRBJ1-5; CDR3 protein: CASSLATGINQPQHF; CDR3 DNA: TGTGCCAGCAGCTTAGCGACAGGGATCAATCAGCCCCAGCATTTT
CDR3 length: 15; V gene: TRBV6-5; clone size: -; D gene: TRBD1; J gene: TRBJ2-7; CDR3 protein: CASSMAPTGTYEQYF; CDR3 DNA: TGTGCCAGCAGTATGGCCCCGACAGGGACCTACGAGCAGTACTTC
CDR3 length: 13; V gene: TRBV18; clone size: -; D gene: TRBD2; J gene: TRBJ2-7; CDR3 protein: CASSPREGYEQYF; CDR3 DNA: TGTGCCAGCTCACCACGGGAGGGCTACGAGCAGTACTTC
CDR3 length: 15; V gene: TRBV19; clone size: -; D gene: -; J gene: TRBJ1-4; CDR3 protein: CASSIGGRANEKLFF; CDR3 DNA: TGTGCCAGTAGTATCGGGGGCAGGGCTAATGAAAAACTGTTTTTT
CDR3 length: 15; V gene: TRBV6-5; clone size: -; D gene: TRBD2; J gene: TRBJ2-7; CDR3 protein: CASSYWRGDLYEQYF; CDR3 DNA: TGTGCCAGCAGTTATTGGCGGGGGGACCTCTACGAGCAGTACTTC
CDR3 length: 12; V gene: TRBV7-9; clone size: -; D gene: -; J gene: TRBJ2-5; CDR3 protein: CASSQGRQTQYF; CDR3 DNA: TGTGCCAGCAGCCAGGGCAGGCAGACCCAGTACTTC
CDR3 length: 13; V gene: TRBV23-1; clone size: few; D gene: -; J gene: TRBJ1-4; CDR3 protein: CASSQSINEKLFF; CDR3 DNA: TGCGCCAGCAGTCAATCGATCAATGAAAAACTGTTTTTT
CDR3 length: 15; V gene: TRBV13; clone size: few; D gene: TRBD1; J gene: TRBJ2-3; CDR3 protein: CASSSQGGRGNTQYF; CDR3 DNA: TGTGCCAGCAGCTCCCAAGGGGGCAGGGGAAATACGCAGTATTTT